This TCR beta chain originates from a study of T cells after yellow fever vaccination. Study observations and caveats: Any FACS-sorted repertoire could hold abundant clonotypes that contaminate it from the bulk population.

Germline V gene lookup returns CDR1 LNHNV and CDR2 YYDKDF (reference sequence). V was trimmed by 5 bases and J by 6 bases, leaving 11 bases between them. The CDR3 spans 12 residues. For this clonotype: Its antigen is not identified.

TCRdb reprocessed the 5' RACE reads via MiXCR and lists one record per CDR3 protein. The data show hundreds of thousands of distinct CDR3 sequences, approximately 13% seen once. The clonotype comes from a man aged 25-40 years who received the YFV17D yellow fever vaccine. The V gene is TRBV15, the J gene TRBJ2-7; D possibly matches TRBD1 or TRBD2 (5 bases each). The source material was PBMCs, sampled on the day of the yellow fever booster vaccination. In nucleotides, the CDR3 is TGTGCCACCAGCCCGGGGACGGGCGAGCAGTACTTC. It specifies CATSPGTGEQYF.